Detailed here is one T cell receptor beta chain. These data come from a study of T cell clonotyping in hematopoietic cell transplantation. Looking at the study overall: Recipient samples before transplant were obtained post-cytoreduction.

Some clones are missing from TCRdb's copy, which holds only in-frame ones; the method was immunoSEQ multiplex PCR. Among roughly 44,000 clones listed, approximately 81% were seen once. Time point denoted: recipient sample about 28 days before transplant, after cytoreduction. The clonotype originates from a man aged 60 to 69 with acute myeloid leukemia. Some clones in this sample may be carry-over from other donors' samples. The source was peripheral blood mononuclear cells, collected before stem cell transplant.

This CDR3 is CSVPGTDQETQYF. The CDR3 DNA sequence: TGCAGCGTTCCCGGGACGGACCAAGAGACCCAGTACTTC. J is TRBJ2-5 and V is TRBV29-1; D may be TRBD1 or TRBD2 (5 bases each). This CDR3 contains 13 residues. CDR1 SQVTM and CDR2 ANQGSEA come from the germline V gene. Trimming took 5 bases from V and 0 from J, leaving 10 bases between them.